This passage covers 7 T cell receptor beta chains from one sample sequenced in a study of blood T cell repertoires in COVID-19. Here immunoSEQ multiplex PCR was the method, and the copy in TCRdb shows in-frame clones only, minus some. The data show approximately 260,000 clones, with approximately 90% seen just once and approximately 4% held by the top ten. Sequenced sample: peripheral blood. The source is a man aged 18 to 30 with active or convalescent COVID-19.

This clone turned up a few times. J is TRBJ2-5 and V is TRBV9; 12 bases line up with TRBD2. The CDR3 has 15 residues. CDR1 and CDR2 (germline): SGDLS, YYNGEE. The J segment lost 4 bases and the V segment lost 8 bases, leaving 9 bases of the junction unmatched. In nucleotides, the CDR3 is TGTGCCAGTCAGACTAGCGGGAGTCCAGGAGAGACCCAGTACTTC. This gives the protein CASQTSGSPGETQYF.

The chain couples TRBV19 to TRBJ1-5, with D perhaps matching TRBD1 (5 bases). The CDR3 covers 14 residues. The V end was cut by 5 bases, the J end by 2 bases, with 10 bases between. Germline lookup yields CDR1 LNHDA and CDR2 SQIVND (reference sequence). The DNA of the CDR3 is TGTGCCAGTAGTGGCGGGGGGGGCAATCAGCCCCAGCATTTT. Encoded protein: CASSGGGGNQPQHF. Variable domain in full (rest from reference TRBV19 and TRBJ1-5): DGGITQSPKYLFRKEGQNVTLSCEQNLNHDAMYWYRQDPGQGLRLIYYSQIVNDFQKGDIAEGYSVSREKKESFPLTVTSAQKNPTAFYLCASSGGGGNQPQHFGDGTRLSIL.

The chain links TRBV21-1 to TRBJ2-7; TRBD2, the table's D call, lacks a check against the DNA. TRBV21-1 corresponds to a pseudogene. The CDR3 covers 16 residues. CDR3 nucleotide sequence: TGTGCCAGCAGCAAACCATCTCCCTACGGCTCCTACGAGCAGTACTTC. Its protein is CASSKPSPYGSYEQYF.

The V gene is TRBV3-1 (or the pseudogene TRBV3-2), the J gene TRBJ2-3, with 8 nucleotides matching TRBD2. The CDR3 is 15 residues long. The germline V gene encodes CDR1 LGHDT and CDR2 YNNKEL (reference sequence). V lost 1 base and J lost 8; bases outside the gene matches: 8. The CDR3 DNA reads as TGTGCCAGCAGCCAAGTCGGCTCCGGGAGGGGTACGCAGTATTTT. Encoded protein: CASSQVGSGRGTQYF.

The chain couples TRBV4-2 to TRBJ2-3, with a weak D call TRBD2 (6 bases). The V gene lost 0 bases and the J gene lost 6 bases, with 13 bases spanning the gap. The germline V gene encodes CDR1 LGHNA and CDR2 YNFKEQ. The CDR3 consists of 15 residues. This CDR3 reads CASSQEGTPADTQYF. DNA for the CDR3: TGTGCCAGCAGCCAAGAAGGGACTCCCGCCGATACGCAGTATTTT.

The chain links TRBV7-2 to TRBJ1-1; D uncertain. The CDR3 is 15 residues long. In germline, CDR1 is SGHTA, CDR2 FQGNSA. Trimming removed 1 base at V and 1 base at J, with 10 bases between. CDR3 residues: CASSLVAESNTEAFF. CDR3 DNA: TGTGCCAGCAGCTTAGTGGCGGAATCGAACACTGAAGCTTTCTTT.

The V call is TRBV29-1, the J call TRBJ1-2; a possible D gene is TRBD1 (6 bases). From germline, CDR1 is SQVTM and CDR2 ANQGSEA. Trimming removed 1 base from V and 5 bases from J, with 14 bases in between. This CDR3 has 14 amino acids. CDR3 sequence reads: CSVEGVGHLYGYTF. CDR3 in DNA: TGCAGCGTTGAAGGAGTGGGACACCTGTATGGCTACACCTTC.